The rows below give T cell receptor beta chains drawn from one sample of a study of beta chain features in type 1 diabetes. Using immunoSEQ multiplex PCR, the repertoire was profiled, and TCRdb retains in-frame clones only, with some absent. This table holds 150,000 to 170,000 clones, under 9.5% found once. Sequencing used central memory CD4+ T cells from blood. The origin of the receptors is a man aged 18 to 35 in good health. CDR3s include the opening cysteine and the closing phenylalanine or tryptophan. D genes are given only for firm matches. Part of the rows lack a size; the others show once, few, many or a class for expanded clones.

J gene: TRBJ2-7
clone size: .
D gene: TRBD1
V gene: TRBV7-3
CDR3 length: 14
CDR3 protein: CASSQTGTDDEQYF
CDR3 DNA: TGTGCCAGCAGCCAGACTGGGACAGATGACGAGCAGTACTTC

J gene: TRBJ2-3
clone size: .
D gene: .
V gene: TRBV7-8
CDR3 length: 15
CDR3 protein: CASSFGLRKVNTQYF
CDR3 DNA: TGTGCCAGCAGCTTTGGGCTCCGGAAAGTAAATACGCAGTATTTT

J gene: TRBJ2-7
clone size: many
D gene: TRBD1
V gene: TRBV11-1
CDR3 length: 14
CDR3 protein: CASSQRTGRYEQYF
CDR3 DNA: TGTGCCAGCAGCCAGCGGACAGGGAGGTACGAGCAGTACTTC

J gene: TRBJ2-7
clone size: few
D gene: TRBD1
V gene: TRBV7-2
CDR3 length: 16
CDR3 protein: CASSLGFGTGHYEQYF
CDR3 DNA: TGTGCCAGCAGCTTAGGTTTCGGGACAGGGCACTACGAGCAGTACTTC

J gene: TRBJ2-3
clone size: few
D gene: .
V gene: TRBV18
CDR3 length: 14
CDR3 protein: CASSPDQGTDTQYF
CDR3 DNA: TGTGCCAGCTCACCAGATCAGGGAACAGATACGCAGTATTTT

J gene: TRBJ2-2
clone size: few
D gene: .
V gene: TRBV7-2
CDR3 length: 15
CDR3 protein: CASSPRALNTGELFF
CDR3 DNA: TGTGCCAGCAGCCCCAGGGCTTTGAACACCGGGGAGCTGTTTTTT

J gene: TRBJ2-2
clone size: few
D gene: TRBD1
V gene: TRBV13
CDR3 length: 17
CDR3 protein: CASSATRTGQGTGELFF
CDR3 DNA: TGTGCCAGCAGCGCAACCAGGACAGGGCAGGGCACCGGGGAGCTGTTTTTT

J gene: TRBJ2-7
clone size: many
D gene: .
V gene: TRBV5-6
CDR3 length: 16
CDR3 protein: CASSSLGQGSSYEQYF
CDR3 DNA: TGTGCCAGCAGCTCCCTGGGGCAGGGTAGTTCCTACGAGCAGTACTTC

J gene: TRBJ1-1
clone size: few
D gene: .
V gene: TRBV30
CDR3 length: 13
CDR3 protein: CAWRGDLNTEAFF
CDR3 DNA: TGTGCCTGGAGAGGGGATTTGAACACTGAAGCTTTCTTT

J gene: TRBJ1-1
clone size: .
D gene: .
V gene: TRBV5-6
CDR3 length: 11
CDR3 protein: CASSLGGEAFF
CDR3 DNA: TGTGCCAGCAGCTTGGGCGGTGAAGCTTTCTTT

J gene: TRBJ2-1
clone size: few
D gene: TRBD2
V gene: TRBV28
CDR3 length: 12
CDR3 protein: CASSFERGSRFF
CDR3 DNA: TGTGCCAGCAGTTTTGAGCGGGGGTCTCGGTTCTTC

J gene: TRBJ1-1
clone size: many
D gene: TRBD1
V gene: TRBV27
CDR3 length: 14
CDR3 protein: CASSWDRGSAEAFF
CDR3 DNA: TGTGCCAGCAGTTGGGACAGGGGATCGGCTGAAGCTTTCTTT

J gene: TRBJ2-1
clone size: few
D gene: TRBD2
V gene: TRBV7-2
CDR3 length: 15
CDR3 protein: CASSFISGRAKEQFF
CDR3 DNA: TGTGCCAGCAGCTTCATCAGCGGGAGGGCCAAGGAGCAGTTCTTC

J gene: TRBJ2-3
clone size: few
D gene: TRBD1
V gene: TRBV4-3
CDR3 length: 15
CDR3 protein: CASSQANRGGDTQYF
CDR3 DNA: TGCGCCAGCAGCCAAGCAAATCGAGGGGGCGATACGCAGTATTTT

J gene: TRBJ2-1
clone size: few
D gene: TRBD1
V gene: TRBV5-5
CDR3 length: 15
CDR3 protein: CASSPGQGVDNEQFF
CDR3 DNA: TGTGCCAGCAGCCCGGGACAGGGGGTCGACAATGAGCAGTTCTTC

J gene: TRBJ1-2
clone size: .
D gene: TRBD1
V gene: TRBV7-2
CDR3 length: 15
CDR3 protein: CASSRGQGPSYGYTF
CDR3 DNA: TGTGCCAGCAGCCGGGGACAGGGACCATCCTATGGCTACACCTTC

J gene: TRBJ2-1
clone size: .
D gene: .
V gene: TRBV7-5
CDR3 length: 13
CDR3 protein: CVRSLERVCEQFF
CDR3 DNA: TGTGTCAGAAGCTTAGAGAGGGTGTGTGAGCAGTTCTTC

J gene: TRBJ1-5
clone size: .
D gene: .
V gene: TRBV6-5
CDR3 length: 14
CDR3 protein: CASSLPGSNQPQHF
CDR3 DNA: TGTGCCAGCAGCCTCCCAGGGAGCAATCAGCCCCAGCATTTT

J gene: TRBJ1-5
clone size: many
D gene: .
V gene: TRBV30
CDR3 length: 13
CDR3 protein: CAWSTADNQPQHF
CDR3 DNA: TGTGCCTGGAGCACAGCCGACAATCAGCCCCAGCATTTT

J gene: TRBJ2-1
clone size: many
D gene: TRBD1
V gene: TRBV23-1
CDR3 length: 17
CDR3 protein: CASSLSVGTVKCNEQFF
CDR3 DNA: TGCGCCAGCAGTCTCTCTGTCGGGACAGTCAAATGTAATGAGCAGTTCTTC

J gene: TRBJ1-1
clone size: many
D gene: TRBD1
V gene: TRBV7-2
CDR3 length: 14
CDR3 protein: CASSNRGLNTEAFF
CDR3 DNA: TGTGCCAGCAGCAACAGGGGTTTGAACACTGAAGCTTTCTTT

J gene: TRBJ2-5
clone size: .
D gene: .
V gene: TRBV10-3
CDR3 length: 14
CDR3 protein: CAISGERGKETQYF
CDR3 DNA: TGTGCCATCAGTGGCGAACGGGGGAAAGAGACCCAGTACTTC